This record looks at one TCR beta chain sequence and its context. Antigen unknown. The data originate from a study of beta chain features in type 1 diabetes. Broader study findings: Shorter TCRB CDR3s, moderately but significantly so, were found in Type 1 diabetes patients in all four CD4+ subsets. Across patients, naive, central memory and Treg TCRB repertoires exhibited apparently greater similarity than was observed across healthy donors.

With V trimmed by 5 bases and J by 5 bases, 4 bases remained unmatched. The CDR3 length is 15 residues. Germline V gives CDR1 SGHTA, CDR2 FQGTGA. Reverse transcribing all isolated RNA meant expressed TCRB transcripts were sequenced. The study sequenced naive, central memory and regulatory T cell samples to an average of about 3.57 million reads. Sequencing used immunoSEQ multiplex PCR; TCRdb keeps in-frame clones, though not all of them. Among roughly 280,000 clones, 24% were seen once, and the ten largest hold about 0.011%. Cells sorted by CD45RO/CCR7/CD25/CD127/CD95/CD27 comprised CD4+ naive, central memory, regulatory and stem cell-like memory cells. Populations obtained by sorting all exceeded 95% purity.

Sequenced: naive CD4+ T cells from blood. The chain joins TRBV7-3 to TRBJ2-2, with TRBD2 matching 11 bases. The sequence was obtained from a woman aged 25 to 39 with type 1 diabetes. The CDR3 DNA sequence: TGTGCCAGCAGCCTACTAGCGGGAGTTACCGGGGAGCTGTTTTTT. It specifies CASSLLAGVTGELFF.